This TCR beta chain was captured by sequencing in a study of shared clonotypes between healthy human individuals. A split of CD4+ cells into CD45RA+ naive and CD45RA-negative memory subsets was performed. As handled by the study authors: Filtering differed since immunoSEQ provided only junctions, with no quality scores. TCRdb keeps only in-frame clones here, not all; method: immunoSEQ multiplex PCR. V and J calls and clone size are those listed in that table; D and trimming were worked out from the DNA. Of about 1.5 million clones listed, nearly 99% are singletons. The sequenced sample consisted of naive CD4+ T cells sorted from blood. As to subset: CD45RA+ positively selected. This TCR was sampled from a man aged 25-45 years in good health.

The CDR3 nucleotides are TGTGCCAGCAGTGAATGGGGGGGGACGGGCACAGATACGCAGTATTTT. It encodes CASSEWGGTGTDTQYF. This rearrangement joins TRBV25-1 to TRBJ2-3; 7 bases are a match to TRBD2. CDR1 and CDR2 from the germline V gene are MGHDK and SYGVNS. CDR3 length: 16 residues. J gave up 1 base and V 1 base, and 5 bases lay outside the gene matches.